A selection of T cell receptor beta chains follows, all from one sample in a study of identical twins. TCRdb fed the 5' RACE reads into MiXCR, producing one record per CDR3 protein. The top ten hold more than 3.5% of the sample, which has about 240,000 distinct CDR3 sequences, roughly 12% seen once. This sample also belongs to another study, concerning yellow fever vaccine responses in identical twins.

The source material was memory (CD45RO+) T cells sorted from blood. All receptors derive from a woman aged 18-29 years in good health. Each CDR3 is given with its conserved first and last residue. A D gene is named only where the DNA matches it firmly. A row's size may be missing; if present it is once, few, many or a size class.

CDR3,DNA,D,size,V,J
CASSPRGWGEAFF,TGTGCCAGCAGCCCTCGGGGTTGGGGTGAAGCTTTCTTT,NA,few,TRBV28,TRBJ1-1
CASSYYGTGGSDTQYF,TGTGCCAGCAGTTACTACGGGACAGGGGGCTCAGATACGCAGTATTTT,TRBD1,NA,TRBV6-5,TRBJ2-3
CASSHPSRRWSGNEQFF,TGTGCCAGCAGCCACCCTTCTCGCCGCTGGTCGGGGAATGAGCAGTTCTTC,NA,NA,TRBV3-1,TRBJ2-1
CASRTTSSSYNEQFF,TGTGCCAGCAGGACGACTAGCAGCTCCTACAATGAGCAGTTCTTC,TRBD2,once,TRBV6-4,TRBJ2-1
CASRLVTGELFF,TGTGCCAGCAGGCTAGTTACCGGGGAGCTGTTTTTT,NA,NA,TRBV2,TRBJ2-2
CASTSSPARSALHF,TGTGCCAGCACCTCCTCCCCGGCTCGATCGGCCCTCCACTTT,NA,few,TRBV6-2/TRBV6-3,TRBJ1-6
CASSLARGLTDTQYF,TGTGCCAGCAGTTTGGCCAGGGGGCTAACAGATACGCAGTATTTT,TRBD1,many,TRBV28,TRBJ2-3
CSVVGSNNEQFF,TGCAGCGTTGTCGGCAGTAACAATGAGCAGTTCTTC,NA,NA,TRBV29-1,TRBJ2-1
CASSFNRIGFSGGSSYNEQFF,TGCGCCAGCAGCTTCAACAGGATAGGTTTTAGCGGGGGGAGCTCCTACAATGAGCAGTTCTTC,TRBD2,many,TRBV5-1,TRBJ2-1
CASSPPMGNYEQYF,TGTGCCAGCTCACCACCGATGGGGAACTACGAGCAGTACTTC,NA,NA,TRBV18,TRBJ2-7
CASSLPDRGDGYTF,TGTGCCAGCAGCTTGCCGGACCGAGGAGATGGCTACACCTTC,NA,NA,TRBV7-9,TRBJ1-2
CASSLGSSGETQYF,TGTGCCAGCAGCTTGGGGTCTAGTGGGGAGACCCAGTACTTC,NA,few,TRBV5-5,TRBJ2-5
CSVTGDRGNEQFF,TGCAGCGTCACAGGGGACAGGGGCAATGAGCAGTTCTTC,TRBD1,many,TRBV29-1,TRBJ2-1
CSVGKSNTGELFF,TGCAGCGTGGGAAAGTCGAACACCGGGGAGCTGTTTTTT,NA,NA,TRBV29-1,TRBJ2-2
CASTPGTEHQETQHF,TGTGCCAGCACTCCCGGGACCGAACATCAAGAGACCCAGCACTTC,NA,NA,TRBV2,TRBJ2-5
CASSYYEQYF,TGTGCCAGCAGTTACTACGAGCAGTACTTC,NA,NA,TRBV28,TRBJ2-7
CASSSIPTGTEAFF,TGTGCCAGCAGCTCTATCCCGACAGGGACTGAAGCTTTCTTT,TRBD1,NA,TRBV7-2,TRBJ1-1
CASRLRQGANTGELFF,TGTGCCTCTCGACTAAGACAGGGGGCGAACACCGGGGAGCTGTTTTTT,TRBD1,few,TRBV6-4,TRBJ2-2
CAISDGTEAFF,TGTGCCATCAGTGACGGGACGGAAGCTTTCTTT,NA,many,TRBV10-3,TRBJ1-1
CASSEDWGTQYF,TGTGCCAGCAGCGAGGATTGGGGGACCCAGTACTTC,NA,few,TRBV9,TRBJ2-5
CASSRVYEQYF,TGTGCCAGCAGTCGAGTCTACGAGCAGTACTTC,NA,NA,TRBV12-3/TRBV12-4,TRBJ2-7
CASRPGTRRGNEQFF,TGTGCCAGCAGACCTGGGACTAGGAGGGGGAATGAGCAGTTCTTC,TRBD2,few,TRBV7-9,TRBJ2-1
CASSLALDSLQYF,TGTGCCAGCAGCTTAGCGCTCGATTCCCTTCAGTACTTC,NA,few,TRBV7-2,TRBJ2-4
CSVNDRGTEAFF,TGCAGCGTCAATGACAGGGGAACTGAAGCTTTCTTT,TRBD1,NA,TRBV29-1,TRBJ1-1
CASSEWTENTGELFF,TGTGCCAGCAGCGAGTGGACAGAAAACACCGGGGAGCTGTTTTTT,NA,many,TRBV9,TRBJ2-2
CASSRDRDIGGSPLHF,TGTGCCAGCAGTCGGGACCGGGACATTGGGGGTTCACCCCTCCACTTT,NA,NA,TRBV12-3/TRBV12-4,TRBJ1-6
CASSHLGQGARAKNIQYF,TGTGCCAGCAGCCACCTGGGCCAGGGGGCGCGGGCCAAAAACATTCAGTACTTC,TRBD1,NA,TRBV6-2/TRBV6-3,TRBJ2-4